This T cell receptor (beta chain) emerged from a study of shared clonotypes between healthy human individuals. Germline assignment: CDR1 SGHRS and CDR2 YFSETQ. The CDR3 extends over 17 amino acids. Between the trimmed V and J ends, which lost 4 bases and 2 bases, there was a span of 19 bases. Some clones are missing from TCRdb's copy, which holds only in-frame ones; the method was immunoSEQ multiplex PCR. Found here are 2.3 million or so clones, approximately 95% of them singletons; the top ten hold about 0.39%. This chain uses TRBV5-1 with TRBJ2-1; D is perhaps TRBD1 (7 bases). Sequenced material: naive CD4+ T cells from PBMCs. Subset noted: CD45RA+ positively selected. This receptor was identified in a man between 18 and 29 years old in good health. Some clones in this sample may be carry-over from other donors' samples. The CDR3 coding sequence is TGCGCCAGCAGCGGGGGGACAGCCGAAGCCGCCTACAATGAGCAGTTCTTC. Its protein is CASSGGTAEAAYNEQFF.